One sample yielded the 29 T cell receptor beta chains listed below, sequenced in a study of response to subunit inactivated influenza vaccine. TCRdb passed the RT-PCR reads through MiXCR, listing each CDR3 protein once. The table has fewer than 550,000 distinct CDR3 sequences, about 25% seen once. Specimen: CD4+ T cells sorted from PBMCs, collected roughly 5 days after vaccination. These receptors came from a man between 50 and 59 years old who received an inactivated influenza vaccine.

V is TRBV5-6 and J is TRBJ1-4; D gene uncertain. This CDR3 has 14 residues. The V end was cut by 1 base, the J end by 6 bases, with 10 bases between. Germline CDR1 reads SGHDT; CDR2 reads YYEEEE. The CDR3 DNA follows: TGTGCCAGCAGCTTGTTTGCCGGGGATGAAAAACTGTTTTTT. It yields the protein CASSLFAGDEKLFF.

The chain combines TRBV5-1 with TRBJ2-1, with D perhaps TRBD1 or TRBD2 (5 bases each). V lost 4 bases, J lost 0 bases, and 23 bases lay in between. CDR1 and CDR2 (germline): SGHRS, YFSETQ. The CDR3 sequence is 19 residues long. CDR3 in DNA: TGCGCCAGCAGCCTACAGTGGGGTAGCGACAGCAGCTCCTACAATGAGCAGTTCTTC. It yields the protein CASSLQWGSDSSSYNEQFF.

The genes are TRBV6-1 and TRBJ1-1; D remains ambiguous. This CDR3 has 14 residues. Trimming stripped 4 bases from V and 4 bases from J, with 13 bases between. Germline CDR1 is MNHNS and CDR2 is SASEGT. The CDR3 bases are TGTGCCAGCAGTGCTTCGGGGAAAGGCACTGAAGCTTTCTTT. It specifies CASSASGKGTEAFF.

The genes are TRBV4-2 and TRBJ2-5; 8 bases align to TRBD2. Germline CDR1 LGHNA, CDR2 YNFKEQ. This CDR3 has 15 amino acids. With V trimmed by 0 bases and J by 9 bases, 9 bases remained unmatched. CDR3 protein: CASSQEPLLAAAQYF. DNA for the CDR3: TGTGCCAGCAGCCAAGAGCCCCTACTAGCGGCGGCCCAGTACTTC.

The genes are TRBV6-5 and TRBJ1-2, with D hard to call. Trimming left V 0 bases short and J 3 bases short, with 5 bases between. The CDR3 runs to 13 residues. Per the germline V gene, CDR1 is MNHEY and CDR2 is SVGAGI. The CDR3 DNA follows: TGTGCCAGCAGTTACTCGCGGGACTATGGCTACACCTTC. Its protein product is CASSYSRDYGYTF.

This clonotype was observed a few times. The rearrangement links TRBV5-1 to TRBJ1-1; 9 bases are a match to TRBD1. Germline trimming cut 3 bases from V and 4 bases from J; bases unmatched to any gene: 4. The length of the CDR3 is 14 residues. Germline V gene lookup returns CDR1 SGHRS and CDR2 YFSETQ. The CDR3 bases are TGCGCCAGCAGCTCCGGGACAGGGCCCACTGAAGCTTTCTTT. It codes for CASSSGTGPTEAFF. The full variable domain, its missing parts supplied by reference TRBV5-1 and TRBJ1-1, is KAGVTQTPRYLIKTRGQQVTLSCSPISGHRSVSWYQQTPGQGLQFLFEYFSETQRNKGNFPGRFSGRQFSNSRSEMNVSTLELGDSALYLCASSSGTGPTEAFFGQGTRLTVV.

J is TRBJ2-5 and V is TRBV18, with D maybe TRBD1 (6 bases). This CDR3 is 14 amino acids long. V was clipped by 2 bases and J by 3 bases, with 10 bases between them. CDR1 and CDR2 from the germline V gene are KGHSH and LQKENI. The CDR3 region has the DNA TGTGCCAGCTCACCAAGGACAGTGGAAGAGACCCAGTACTTC. Protein product: CASSPRTVEETQYF.

The rearrangement uses TRBV20-1 and TRBJ2-1, with D unresolved. Germline V lookup: CDR1 DFQATT, CDR2 SNEGSKA (reference sequence). This CDR3 contains 15 residues. The V gene lost 1 base and the J gene lost 0 bases, with 10 bases spanning the gap. Here the CDR3 reads CSARGVYSSYNEQFF. The CDR3 region has the DNA TGCAGTGCTAGAGGGGTTTATAGCTCCTACAATGAGCAGTTCTTC.

This clonotype was found many times. The V and J genes are TRBV6-2 or TRBV6-3 and TRBJ2-7; 10 nucleotides agree with TRBD1. V dropped 9 bases and J dropped 2; count of bases not matched to a gene: 7. Germline CDR1 MNHEY, CDR2 SVGEGT. The CDR3 has 14 amino acids. The CDR3 DNA reads as TGTGCCAGTAAAACCGGGACAGGGGCCTACGAGCAGTACTTC. This translates into CASKTGTGAYEQYF.

V is TRBV21-1 and J is TRBJ2-7; the table's D call, TRBD2, has no DNA check behind it. TRBV21-1 is a known pseudogene. This CDR3 comprises 18 residues. The CDR3: CASSKGEDTRIIAYEQYF. Written as DNA, the CDR3 is TGTGCCAGCAGCAAAGGGGAGGACACACGAATTATTGCCTACGAGCAGTACTTC.

This clonotype was picked up many times. The chain joins TRBV27 to TRBJ2-2; D is unresolved. Trimming left V 5 bases short and J 0 bases short, with 4 bases between. Germline V gene data show CDR1 as MNHEY and CDR2 as SMNVEV (reference sequence). CDR3 length: 13 amino acids. The CDR3 loop is CASSTTNTGELFF. CDR3 in DNA: TGTGCCAGCAGTACAACGAACACCGGGGAGCTGTTTTTT.

The rearrangement uses TRBV9 and TRBJ2-7; TRBD2 aligns across 7 bases. Losses at the gene ends were 0 bases for V and 3 bases for J; bases not matched to a gene: 6. This CDR3 region has 15 residues. The germline gives CDR1 SGDLS, CDR2 YYNGEE. CDR3 amino acids: CASSVAASGLYEQYF. CDR3 nucleotide sequence: TGTGCCAGCAGCGTAGCGGCTAGCGGTCTCTACGAGCAGTACTTC.

The genes are TRBV30 and TRBJ2-7, with 10 positions matching TRBD2. The germline V gene has CDR1 GTSNPN and CDR2 SVGIG (reference sequence). V dropped 2 bases and J dropped 12; count of bases not matched to a gene: 13. The CDR3 extends over 14 amino acids. Here the CDR3 reads CAWSRPGLAYPRYF. For the CDR3, the DNA is TGTGCCTGGAGTAGACCGGGACTAGCGTACCCTCGGTACTTC.

The CDR3 DNA is TGTGCCAGCAGCTTACTTAGCGTCCAAGAGACCCAGTACTTC. Protein sequence: CASSLLSVQETQYF. The genes are TRBV7-9 and TRBJ2-5; D possibly corresponds to TRBD2 (5 bases). Germline CDR1 is SEHNR and CDR2 is FQNEAQ (reference sequence). There are 14 residues in the CDR3. With 2 bases removed from V and 1 base from J, the gap between germline ends came to 8 bases.

A few counts support this clonotype. The chain links TRBV6-5 to TRBJ2-1; D is unresolved. Germline assignment: CDR1 MNHEY and CDR2 SVGAGI. With 0 bases removed from V and 6 bases from J, the gap between germline ends came to 15 bases. The CDR3 runs 16 residues. CDR3 protein: CASSYSLGSRANEQFF. CDR3 DNA: TGTGCCAGCAGTTACTCGTTAGGTAGCCGGGCCAATGAGCAGTTCTTC.

This clonotype was seen repeatedly, ten times or more. The CDR3 loop is CASSVANTGELFF. Written as DNA, the CDR3 is TGTGCCAGCTCCGTAGCGAACACCGGGGAGCTGTTTTTT. This chain connects TRBV18 to TRBJ2-2; no clear D gene. Trimming pared 6 bases from V and 0 bases from J, leaving 5 bases between. This CDR3 has 13 amino acids. Per germline, CDR1 KGHSH and CDR2 LQKENI.

The V gene is TRBV9, the J gene TRBJ2-1; 14 bases align to TRBD2. Germline CDR1 and CDR2: SGDLS and YYNGEE. This CDR3 comprises 17 residues. V dropped 5 bases and J dropped 4; count of bases not matched to a gene: 8. DNA of the CDR3: TGTGCCAGCAGTGCCGGGACTAGCGGGGGAACATACAATGAGCAGTTCTTC. It encodes CASSAGTSGGTYNEQFF.

This clonotype was detected only a few times. The V call is TRBV3-1, the J call TRBJ2-7; the D gene is possibly TRBD2 (5 bases). The CDR3 extends over 16 amino acids. Trimming stripped 0 bases from V and 6 bases from J, with 18 bases between. Germline V gene data show CDR1 as LGHDT and CDR2 as YNNKEL (reference sequence). The CDR3 loop reads CASSQDRTIGGGEQYF. The CDR3 DNA sequence: TGTGCCAGCAGCCAAGATAGAACTATCGGTGGAGGCGAGCAGTACTTC.

This clonotype was counted only a few times. J is TRBJ1-1 and V is TRBV12-3 or TRBV12-4; no clear D gene. CDR3 length: 12 amino acids. Trimming left V 6 bases short and J 7 bases short, with 12 bases between. The CDR3 sequence is CASRLPGSEAFF. In DNA form, the CDR3 reads TGTGCCAGCAGACTACCCGGGAGTGAAGCTTTCTTT.

This clonotype has at least ten counts. V gene TRBV24-1 combines with J gene TRBJ2-7, with 8 bases matching TRBD1. The trim removed 10 bases at V and 5 bases at J, leaving 6 bases unmatched. This CDR3 is built from 12 residues. From germline, CDR1 is KGHDR and CDR2 SFDVKD. The CDR3 region is CATGTGSNEQYF. CDR3 coding DNA: TGTGCCACGGGGACAGGTTCCAACGAGCAGTACTTC.

The chain joins TRBV30 to TRBJ2-5; 7 bases match TRBD1. CDR1 and CDR2 from the germline V gene are GTSNPN and SVGIG (reference sequence). J lost 2 bases, V lost 2 bases, and 8 bases had no gene match. The length of the CDR3 is 15 residues. The CDR3 loop reads CAWSPRQGQQETQYF. DNA for the CDR3: TGTGCCTGGAGTCCCCGACAGGGTCAACAAGAGACCCAGTACTTC. Complete variable domain (other parts from reference TRBV30 and TRBJ2-5): SQTIHQWPATLVQPVGSPLSLECTVEGTSNPNLYWYRQAAGRGLQLLFYSVGIGQISSEVPQNLSASRPQDRQFILSSKKLLLSDSGFYLCAWSPRQGQQETQYFGPGTRLLVL.

J is TRBJ2-3 and V is TRBV19; D might be TRBD2 (5 bases). This CDR3 contains 15 residues. Germline assignment: CDR1 LNHDA and CDR2 SQIVND (reference sequence). V lost 6 bases and J 1 base, leaving 14 bases between the germline ends. The DNA for the CDR3 is TGTGCCAGTAGGCTTACTAGTTACGGCACAGATACGCAGTATTTT. Residues: CASRLTSYGTDTQYF.

The chain uses TRBV10-3 and TRBJ1-2, with 8 bases matching TRBD1. Trimming cost V 0 bases and J 6 bases; bases outside gene matches: 9. The CDR3 runs to 16 residues. CDR1 and CDR2 from the germline V gene are ENHRY and SYGVKD. The DNA of the CDR3 is TGTGCCATCAGTGAGTCATGGCAGGGGGCGAGTCATGGCTACACCTTC. As protein: CAISESWQGASHGYTF.

This clonotype was picked up a small number of times. The chain joins TRBV3-1 to TRBJ2-7, with 7 bases identical to TRBD2. The germline gives CDR1 LGHDT, CDR2 YNNKEL (reference sequence). J was trimmed by 1 base and V by 1 base; bases with no gene match: 1. CDR3 length equals 14 residues. The CDR3 here is CASSQGTRSYEQYF. DNA for the CDR3: TGTGCCAGCAGCCAAGGGACTAGGTCCTACGAGCAGTACTTC.

This clonotype showed up just a few times. The chain employs TRBV7-9 and TRBJ1-2, with 7 bases aligning to TRBD1. Germline CDR1 and CDR2: SEHNR and FQNEAQ (reference sequence). The CDR3 is 14 amino acids. The junction had 8 bases not matched to a gene; V was cut back by 6 bases and J by 4 bases. CDR3 sequence reads: CASSLQGSLYGYTF. The CDR3 DNA sequence: TGTGCCAGCAGTCTACAGGGGTCCCTCTATGGCTACACCTTC.

The rearrangement links TRBV20-1 to TRBJ2-7; 14 bases map to TRBD2. Germline-derived CDR1 and CDR2 are DFQATT and SNEGSKA (reference sequence). V was pared by 3 bases and J by 0 bases, with 4 bases of the junction left unmatched. The CDR3 has 16 residues. The CDR3 bases are TGCAGTGCTAGGGGGACTAGCGGGAGTAGCTCCTACGAGCAGTACTTC. Amino acids: CSARGTSGSSSYEQYF.

The table lists this clonotype with many counts. V and J are TRBV4-3 and TRBJ2-7; TRBD1 agrees at 7 bases. This CDR3 is built from 17 residues. Germline V lookup: CDR1 LGHNA, CDR2 YSLEER. The V segment lost 0 bases and the J segment 0 bases; nucleotides outside the gene matches: 8. As DNA, the CDR3 is TGCGCCAGCAGCCAAGAGACTCTTGACAGGGTCTCCTACGAGCAGTACTTC. Translated: CASSQETLDRVSYEQYF.

This clonotype has more than one count but fewer than ten. The J gene is TRBJ2-7, the V gene TRBV7-2; TRBD1 matches 7 bases. The CDR3 is made up of 14 amino acids. Germline CDR1 and CDR2: SGHTA and FQGNSA. J was trimmed by 2 bases and V by 4 bases; bases with no gene match: 5. In DNA form, the CDR3 reads TGTGCCAGCAGCTACTCGGGACAGCCCTACGAGCAGTACTTC. Protein product: CASSYSGQPYEQYF.

This rearrangement joins TRBV7-2 to TRBJ2-5; D is perhaps TRBD2 (7 bases). V lost 2 bases, J lost 2 bases, and 15 bases lay in between. The germline V gene encodes CDR1 SGHTA and CDR2 FQGNSA. The CDR3 length is 16 residues. This chain's CDR3 is CASSLPRTRGQETQYF. CDR3 sequence (DNA): TGTGCCAGCAGCTTACCCCGGACTAGGGGGCAAGAGACCCAGTACTTC.